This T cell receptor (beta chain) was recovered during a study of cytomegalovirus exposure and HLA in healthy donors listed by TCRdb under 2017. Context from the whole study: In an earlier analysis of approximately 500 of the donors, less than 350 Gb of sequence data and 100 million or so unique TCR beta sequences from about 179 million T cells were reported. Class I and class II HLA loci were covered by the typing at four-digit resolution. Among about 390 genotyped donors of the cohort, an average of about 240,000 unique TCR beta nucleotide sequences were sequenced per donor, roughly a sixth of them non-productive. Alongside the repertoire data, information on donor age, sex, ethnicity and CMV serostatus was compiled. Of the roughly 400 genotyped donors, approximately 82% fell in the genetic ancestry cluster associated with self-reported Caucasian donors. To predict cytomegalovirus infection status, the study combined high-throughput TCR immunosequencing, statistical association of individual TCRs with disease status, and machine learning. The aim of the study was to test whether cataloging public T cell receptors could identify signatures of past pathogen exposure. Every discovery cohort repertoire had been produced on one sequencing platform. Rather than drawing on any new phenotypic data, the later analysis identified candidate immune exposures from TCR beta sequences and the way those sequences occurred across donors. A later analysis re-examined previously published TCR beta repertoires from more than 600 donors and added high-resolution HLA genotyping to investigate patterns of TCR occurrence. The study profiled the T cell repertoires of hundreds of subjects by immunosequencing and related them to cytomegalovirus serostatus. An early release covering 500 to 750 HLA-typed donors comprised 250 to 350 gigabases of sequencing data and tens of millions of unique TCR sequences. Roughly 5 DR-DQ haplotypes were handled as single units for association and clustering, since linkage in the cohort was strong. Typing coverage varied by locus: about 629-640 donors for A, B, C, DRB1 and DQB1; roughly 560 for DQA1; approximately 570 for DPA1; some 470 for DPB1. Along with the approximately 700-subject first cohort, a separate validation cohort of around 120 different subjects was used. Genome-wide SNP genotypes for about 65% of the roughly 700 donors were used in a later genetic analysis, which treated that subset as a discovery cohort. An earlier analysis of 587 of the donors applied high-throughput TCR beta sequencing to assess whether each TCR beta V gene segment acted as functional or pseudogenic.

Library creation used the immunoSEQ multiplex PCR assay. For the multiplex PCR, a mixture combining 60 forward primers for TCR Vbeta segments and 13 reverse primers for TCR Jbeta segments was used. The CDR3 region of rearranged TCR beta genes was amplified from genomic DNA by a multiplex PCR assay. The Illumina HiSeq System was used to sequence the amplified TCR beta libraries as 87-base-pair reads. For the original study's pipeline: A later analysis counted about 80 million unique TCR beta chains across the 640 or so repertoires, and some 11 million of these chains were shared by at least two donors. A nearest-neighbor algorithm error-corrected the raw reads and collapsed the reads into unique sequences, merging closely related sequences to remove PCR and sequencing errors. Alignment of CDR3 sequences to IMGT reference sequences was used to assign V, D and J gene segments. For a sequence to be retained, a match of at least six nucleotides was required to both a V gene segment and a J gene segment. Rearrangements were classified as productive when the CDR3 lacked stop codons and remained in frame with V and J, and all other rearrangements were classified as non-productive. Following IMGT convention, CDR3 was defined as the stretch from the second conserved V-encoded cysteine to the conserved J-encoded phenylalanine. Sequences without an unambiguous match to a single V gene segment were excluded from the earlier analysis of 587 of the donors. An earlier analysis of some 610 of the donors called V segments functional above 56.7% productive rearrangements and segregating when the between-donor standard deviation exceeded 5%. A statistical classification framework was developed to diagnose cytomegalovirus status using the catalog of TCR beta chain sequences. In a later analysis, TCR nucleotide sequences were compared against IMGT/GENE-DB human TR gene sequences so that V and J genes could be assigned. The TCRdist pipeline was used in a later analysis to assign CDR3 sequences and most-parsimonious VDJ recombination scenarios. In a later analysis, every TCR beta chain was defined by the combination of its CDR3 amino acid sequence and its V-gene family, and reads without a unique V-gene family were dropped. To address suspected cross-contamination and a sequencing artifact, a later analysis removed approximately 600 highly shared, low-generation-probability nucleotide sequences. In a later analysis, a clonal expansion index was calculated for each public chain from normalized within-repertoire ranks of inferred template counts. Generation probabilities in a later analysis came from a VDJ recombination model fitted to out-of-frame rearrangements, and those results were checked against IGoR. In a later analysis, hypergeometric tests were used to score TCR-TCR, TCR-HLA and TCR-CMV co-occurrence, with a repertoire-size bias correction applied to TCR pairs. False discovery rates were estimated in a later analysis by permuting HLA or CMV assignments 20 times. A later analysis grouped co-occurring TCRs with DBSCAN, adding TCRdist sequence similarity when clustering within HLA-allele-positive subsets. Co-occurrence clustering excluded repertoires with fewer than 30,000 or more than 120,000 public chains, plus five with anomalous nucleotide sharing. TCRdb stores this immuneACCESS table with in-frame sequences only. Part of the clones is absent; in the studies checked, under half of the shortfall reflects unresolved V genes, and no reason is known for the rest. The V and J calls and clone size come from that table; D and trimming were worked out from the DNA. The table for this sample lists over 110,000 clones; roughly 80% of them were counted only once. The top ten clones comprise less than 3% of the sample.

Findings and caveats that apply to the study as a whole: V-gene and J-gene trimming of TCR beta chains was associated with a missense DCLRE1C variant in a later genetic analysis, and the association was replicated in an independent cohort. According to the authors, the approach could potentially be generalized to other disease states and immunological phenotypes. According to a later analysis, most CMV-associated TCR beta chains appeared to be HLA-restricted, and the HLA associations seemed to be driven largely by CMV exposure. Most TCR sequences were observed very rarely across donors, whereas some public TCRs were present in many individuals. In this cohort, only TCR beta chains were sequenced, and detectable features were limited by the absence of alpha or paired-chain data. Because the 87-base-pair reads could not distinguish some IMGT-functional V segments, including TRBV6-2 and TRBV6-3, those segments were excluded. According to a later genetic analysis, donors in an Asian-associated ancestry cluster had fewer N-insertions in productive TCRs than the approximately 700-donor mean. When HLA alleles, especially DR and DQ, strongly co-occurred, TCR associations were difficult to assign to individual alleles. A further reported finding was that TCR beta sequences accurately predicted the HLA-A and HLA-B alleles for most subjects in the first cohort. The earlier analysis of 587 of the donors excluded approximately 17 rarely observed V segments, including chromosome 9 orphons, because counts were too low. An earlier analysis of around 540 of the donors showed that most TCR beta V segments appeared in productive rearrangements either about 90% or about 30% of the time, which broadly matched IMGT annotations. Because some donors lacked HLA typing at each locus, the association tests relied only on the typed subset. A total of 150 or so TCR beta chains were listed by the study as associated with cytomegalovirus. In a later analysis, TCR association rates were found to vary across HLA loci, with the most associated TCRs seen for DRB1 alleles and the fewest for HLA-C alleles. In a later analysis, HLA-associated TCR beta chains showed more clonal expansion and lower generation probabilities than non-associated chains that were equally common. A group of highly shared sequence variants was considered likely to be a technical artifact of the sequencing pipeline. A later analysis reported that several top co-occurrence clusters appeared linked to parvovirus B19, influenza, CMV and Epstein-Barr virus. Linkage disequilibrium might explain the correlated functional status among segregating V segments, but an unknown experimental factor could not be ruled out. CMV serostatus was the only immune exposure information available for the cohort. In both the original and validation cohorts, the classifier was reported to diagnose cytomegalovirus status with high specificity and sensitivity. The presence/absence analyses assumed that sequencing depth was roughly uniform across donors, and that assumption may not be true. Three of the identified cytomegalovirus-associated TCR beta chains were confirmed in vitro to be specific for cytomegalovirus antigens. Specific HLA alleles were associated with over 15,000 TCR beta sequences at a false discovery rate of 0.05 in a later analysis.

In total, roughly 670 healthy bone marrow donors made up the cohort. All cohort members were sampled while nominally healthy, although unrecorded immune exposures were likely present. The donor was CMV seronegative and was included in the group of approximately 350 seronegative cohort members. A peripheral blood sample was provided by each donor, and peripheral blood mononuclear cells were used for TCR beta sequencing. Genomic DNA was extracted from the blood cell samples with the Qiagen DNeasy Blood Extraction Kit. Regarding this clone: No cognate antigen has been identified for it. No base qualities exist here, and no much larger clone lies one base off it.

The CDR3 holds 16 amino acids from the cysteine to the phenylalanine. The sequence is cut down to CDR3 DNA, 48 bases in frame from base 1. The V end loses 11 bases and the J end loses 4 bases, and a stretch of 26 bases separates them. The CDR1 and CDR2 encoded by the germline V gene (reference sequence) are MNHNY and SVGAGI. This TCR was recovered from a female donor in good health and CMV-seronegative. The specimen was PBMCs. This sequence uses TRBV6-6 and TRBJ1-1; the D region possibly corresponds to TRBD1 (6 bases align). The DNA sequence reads TGTGCCGTACCTCGTGGGGAGGGACTAGGGGGCACTGAAGCTTTCTTT. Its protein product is CAVPRGEGLGGTEAFF.